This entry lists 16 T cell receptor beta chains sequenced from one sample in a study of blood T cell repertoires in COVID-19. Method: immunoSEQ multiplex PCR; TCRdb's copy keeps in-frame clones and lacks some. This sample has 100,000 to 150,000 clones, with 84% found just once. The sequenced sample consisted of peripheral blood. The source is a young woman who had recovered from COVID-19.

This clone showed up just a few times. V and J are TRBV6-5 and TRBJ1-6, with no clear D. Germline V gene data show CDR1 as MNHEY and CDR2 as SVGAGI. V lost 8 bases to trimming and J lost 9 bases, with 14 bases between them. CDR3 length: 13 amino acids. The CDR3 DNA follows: TGTGCCAGCGGGTCGGGGATGGCTTCACCCCTCCACTTT. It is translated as CASGSGMASPLHF.

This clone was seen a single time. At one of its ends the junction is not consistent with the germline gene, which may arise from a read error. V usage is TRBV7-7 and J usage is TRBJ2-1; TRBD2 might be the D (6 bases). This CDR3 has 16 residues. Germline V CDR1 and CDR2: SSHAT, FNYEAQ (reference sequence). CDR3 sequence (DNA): TGTGCTAGCAGCCCCTTACCTGGCGGGGCCTACAATGAGCAGTTCTTC. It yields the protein CASSPLPGGAYNEQFF.

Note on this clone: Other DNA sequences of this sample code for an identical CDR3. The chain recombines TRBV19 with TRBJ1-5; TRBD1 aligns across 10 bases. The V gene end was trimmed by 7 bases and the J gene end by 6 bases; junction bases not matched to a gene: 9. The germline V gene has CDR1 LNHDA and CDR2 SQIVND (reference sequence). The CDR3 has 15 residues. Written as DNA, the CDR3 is TGTGCCAGTACCCCCGACAGGGGGCTGGGTCAGCCCCAGCATTTT. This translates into CASTPDRGLGQPQHF.

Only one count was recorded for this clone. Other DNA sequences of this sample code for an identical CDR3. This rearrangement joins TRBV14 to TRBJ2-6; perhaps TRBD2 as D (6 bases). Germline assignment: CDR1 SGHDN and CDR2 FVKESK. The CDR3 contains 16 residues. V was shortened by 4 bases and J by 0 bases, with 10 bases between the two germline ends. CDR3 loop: CASSLGTYSGANVLTF. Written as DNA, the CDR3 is TGTGCCAGCAGCCTCGGGACTTACTCTGGGGCCAACGTCCTGACTTTC.

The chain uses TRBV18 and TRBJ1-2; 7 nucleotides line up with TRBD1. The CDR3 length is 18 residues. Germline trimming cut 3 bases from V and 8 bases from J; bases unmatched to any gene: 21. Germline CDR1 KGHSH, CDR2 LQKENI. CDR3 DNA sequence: TGTGCCAGCTCACCCAACCTCGTTAACTACGACAGGGTGAACGGCTACACCTTC. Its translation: CASSPNLVNYDRVNGYTF.

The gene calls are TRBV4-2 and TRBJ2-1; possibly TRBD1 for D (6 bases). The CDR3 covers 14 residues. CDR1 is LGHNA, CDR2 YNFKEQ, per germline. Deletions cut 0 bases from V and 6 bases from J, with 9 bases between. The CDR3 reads CASSQETGSNEQFF. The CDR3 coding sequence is TGTGCCAGCAGCCAAGAAACAGGGAGCAATGAGCAGTTCTTC.

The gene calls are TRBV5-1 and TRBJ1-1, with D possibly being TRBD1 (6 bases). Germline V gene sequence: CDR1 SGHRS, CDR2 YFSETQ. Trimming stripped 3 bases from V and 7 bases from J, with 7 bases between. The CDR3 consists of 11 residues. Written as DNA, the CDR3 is TGCGCCAGCAGCTCAGGGGATGAAGCTTTCTTT. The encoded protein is CASSSGDEAFF.

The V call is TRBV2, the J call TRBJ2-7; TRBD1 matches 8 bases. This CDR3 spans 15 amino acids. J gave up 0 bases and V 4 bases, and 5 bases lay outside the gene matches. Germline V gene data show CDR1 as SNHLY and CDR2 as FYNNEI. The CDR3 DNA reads TGTGCCAGCAGTGGCGGGACAGGAGACTCCTACGAGCAGTACTTC. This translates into CASSGGTGDSYEQYF.

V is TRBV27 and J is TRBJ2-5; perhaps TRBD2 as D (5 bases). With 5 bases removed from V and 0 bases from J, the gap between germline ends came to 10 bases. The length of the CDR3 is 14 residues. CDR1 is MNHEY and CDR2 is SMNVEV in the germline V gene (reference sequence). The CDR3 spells CASSHSEDQETQYF. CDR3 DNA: TGTGCCAGCAGTCATAGCGAGGACCAAGAGACCCAGTACTTC.

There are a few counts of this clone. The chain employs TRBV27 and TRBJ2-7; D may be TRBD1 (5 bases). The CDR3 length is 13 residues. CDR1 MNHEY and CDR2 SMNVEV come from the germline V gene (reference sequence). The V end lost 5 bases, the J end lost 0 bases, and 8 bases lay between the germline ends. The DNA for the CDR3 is TGTGCCAGCAGTGAGGACAACTCCTACGAGCAGTACTTC. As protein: CASSEDNSYEQYF.

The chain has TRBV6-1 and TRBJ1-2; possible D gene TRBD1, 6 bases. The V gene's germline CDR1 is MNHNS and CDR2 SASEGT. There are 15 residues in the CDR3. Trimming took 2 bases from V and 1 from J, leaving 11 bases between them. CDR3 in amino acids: CASSERAGDNYGYTF. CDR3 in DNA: TGTGCCAGCAGTGAAAGGGCAGGGGATAACTATGGCTACACCTTC.

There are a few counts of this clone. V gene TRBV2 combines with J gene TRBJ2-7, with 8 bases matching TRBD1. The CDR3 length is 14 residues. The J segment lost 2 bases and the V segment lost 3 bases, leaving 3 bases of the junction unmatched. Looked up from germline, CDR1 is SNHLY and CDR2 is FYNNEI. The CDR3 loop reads CASSEDRAPYEQYF. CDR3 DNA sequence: TGTGCCAGCAGTGAGGACAGGGCCCCCTACGAGCAGTACTTC.

The CDR3 sequence: CASSLKDRVPFF. The CDR3 nucleotides read TGTGCCAGCAGTCTAAAGGACAGGGTCCCGTTCTTC. This chain connects TRBV6-5 to TRBJ2-1; 8 nucleotides agree with TRBD1. The germline CDR1 and CDR2 sequences are MNHEY and SVGAGI. Trimming at V came to 5 bases and at J to 15 bases, leaving 9 bases not matched to a gene. The CDR3 has 12 residues.

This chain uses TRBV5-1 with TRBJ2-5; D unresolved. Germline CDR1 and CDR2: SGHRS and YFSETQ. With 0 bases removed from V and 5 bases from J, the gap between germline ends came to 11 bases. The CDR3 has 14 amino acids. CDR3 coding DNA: TGCGCCAGCAGCTTGGCCCAAACTCGGGAGACCCAGTACTTC. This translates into CASSLAQTRETQYF.

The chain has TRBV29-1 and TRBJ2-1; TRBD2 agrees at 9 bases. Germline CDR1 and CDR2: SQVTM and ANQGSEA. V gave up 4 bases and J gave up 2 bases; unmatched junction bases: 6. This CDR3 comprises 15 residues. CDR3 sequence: CSVGQASGTYNEQFF. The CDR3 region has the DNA TGCAGCGTTGGGCAGGCTAGCGGGACCTACAATGAGCAGTTCTTC.

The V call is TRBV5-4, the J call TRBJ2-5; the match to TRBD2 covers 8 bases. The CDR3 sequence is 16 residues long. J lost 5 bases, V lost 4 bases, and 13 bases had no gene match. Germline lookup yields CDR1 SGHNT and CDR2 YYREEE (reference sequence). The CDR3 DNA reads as TGTGCCAGCAGCCCGGCGGGGGGCGCTTCGATCGAGACCCAGTACTTC. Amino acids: CASSPAGGASIETQYF.